These 21 T cell receptor beta chains share one sample of origin, sequenced in a study of OX40 agonist ivuxolimab in advanced cancers. TCRdb's table, derived via immunoSEQ multiplex PCR, lists solely in-frame clones and lacks some. The profile shows 75,000 to 95,000 clones, 70% to 90% of them singletons. Sequenced here: CD4+ or CD8+ T cells sorted from blood, sampled in a trial of the OX40 agonist ivuxolimab. The receptor set was obtained from an adult with an advanced solid tumor such as melanoma, head and neck, liver or kidney cancer.

This sequence joins TRBV20-1 and TRBJ2-7; 9 bases line up with TRBD1. Trimming removed 6 bases from V and 11 bases from J; junction bases left unmatched: 8. Germline V gives CDR1 DFQATT, CDR2 SNEGSKA (reference sequence). The CDR3 spans 11 residues. CDR3 region: CSAFGQGREYF. The CDR3 DNA reads as TGCAGTGCCTTCGGACAGGGGAGAGAGTACTTC.

The rearrangement uses TRBV9 and TRBJ2-7; 13 nucleotides line up with TRBD2. J lost 1 base, V lost 4 bases, and 5 bases had no gene match. The CDR3 is 16 amino acids. Germline CDR1 reads SGDLS; CDR2 reads YYNGEE. CDR3 protein: CASSHGLAGASYEQYF. The CDR3 bases are TGTGCCAGCAGCCACGGACTAGCGGGAGCTTCCTACGAGCAGTACTTC.

The DNA for the CDR3 is TGTGCCAGCACTGAGACTATGTCCTCCTACAATGAGCAGTTCTTC. Its protein product is CASTETMSSYNEQFF. This chain links TRBV6-1 with TRBJ2-1; possible D gene TRBD2, 5 bases. Germline assignment: CDR1 MNHNS and CDR2 SASEGT. The V and J ends lost 7 bases and 0 bases respectively, with 13 bases between them. The CDR3 is made up of 15 amino acids.

The chain carries TRBV27 and TRBJ2-2; D possibly matches TRBD1 or TRBD2 (5 bases each). V lost 7 bases, J lost 3 bases, and 18 bases lay in between. The CDR3 has 16 residues. Germline V gives CDR1 MNHEY, CDR2 SMNVEV (reference sequence). The CDR3: CASTRDGTVDTGELFF. Here the CDR3 DNA reads TGTGCCAGCACCAGGGACGGGACCGTGGACACCGGGGAGCTGTTTTTT.

This chain connects TRBV20-1 to TRBJ2-3, with D unresolved. CDR1 and CDR2 from the germline V gene are DFQATT and SNEGSKA (reference sequence). The CDR3 consists of 10 residues. Trimming took off 6 bases at V and 5 bases at J, with 6 bases between the two ends. The CDR3 DNA follows: TGCAGTGCCGAGAGAGATACGCAGTATTTT. Translation gives CSAERDTQYF.

This rearrangement joins TRBV5-6 to TRBJ2-1, with D tentatively TRBD2 (5 bases). The V end lost 0 bases, the J end lost 5 bases, and 6 bases lay between the germline ends. The CDR3 sequence is 13 residues long. CDR1 SGHDT and CDR2 YYEEEE come from the germline V gene. The DNA of the CDR3 is TGTGCCAGCAGCTTGGGGGGAGACAATGAGCAGTTCTTC. Translated: CASSLGGDNEQFF.

The chain carries TRBV30 and TRBJ2-7; TRBD1 matches at 7 bases. This CDR3 is built from 11 residues. Unmatched junction bases numbered 0, after V lost 5 bases and J lost 2 bases. From germline, CDR1 is GTSNPN and CDR2 SVGIG (reference sequence). The CDR3 loop reads CAWGTAYEQYF. Here the CDR3 DNA reads TGTGCCTGGGGGACAGCCTACGAGCAGTACTTC.

This chain joins TRBV11-2 and TRBJ2-1; the match to TRBD1 covers 9 bases. Per germline, CDR1 SGHAT and CDR2 FQNNGV. The junction had 11 bases not matched to a gene; V was cut back by 4 bases and J by 7 bases. The CDR3 consists of 16 residues. In DNA, the CDR3 is TGTGCCAGCAGCTCTAACCTGGGACAGGGTTGGAATGAGCAGTTCTTC. Translation gives CASSSNLGQGWNEQFF.

This clone was seen once. This chain joins TRBV2 and TRBJ1-6; the D gene is possibly TRBD1 (6 bases). The CDR3 covers 15 residues. Trimming took off 2 bases at V and 8 bases at J, with 13 bases between the two ends. Germline V gives CDR1 SNHLY, CDR2 FYNNEI. The CDR3 region is CASSENGGADSPLHF. CDR3 in DNA: TGTGCCAGCAGTGAAAATGGGGGCGCGGATTCACCCCTCCACTTT.

The genes are TRBV30 and TRBJ1-1; the D gene is possibly TRBD1 (6 bases). Germline-derived CDR1 and CDR2 are GTSNPN and SVGIG (reference sequence). V shed 4 bases and J shed 12 bases, with 15 bases lying between them. This CDR3 comprises 11 residues. The CDR3 coding sequence is TGTGCCTGGATTCATTACAGGGTAACTTTCTTT. Translation: CAWIHYRVTFF. The full variable domain, in which reference TRBV30 and TRBJ1-1 provide the parts outside the CDR3, is SQTIHQWPATLVQPVGSPLSLECTVEGTSNPNLYWYRQAAGRGLQLLFYSVGIGQISSEVPQNLSASRPQDRQFILSSKKLLLSDSGFYLCAWIHYRVTFFGQGTRLTVV.

This rearrangement joins TRBV5-1 to TRBJ1-1; possibly TRBD1 for D (5 bases). The V and J ends lost 3 bases and 1 base respectively, with 10 bases between them. Germline V lookup: CDR1 SGHRS, CDR2 YFSETQ. CDR3 length: 14 residues. CDR3 protein: CASSSGPQNTEAFF. Written as DNA, the CDR3 is TGCGCCAGCAGCTCGGGACCGCAGAACACTGAAGCTTTCTTT. Filled out from reference TRBV5-1 and TRBJ1-1, the complete variable domain reads KAGVTQTPRYLIKTRGQQVTLSCSPISGHRSVSWYQQTPGQGLQFLFEYFSETQRNKGNFPGRFSGRQFSNSRSEMNVSTLELGDSALYLCASSSGPQNTEAFFGQGTRLTVV.

The chain recombines TRBV9 with TRBJ2-1; 11 bases are a match to TRBD2. Germline V gene sequence: CDR1 SGDLS, CDR2 YYNGEE. J lost 6 bases, V lost 3 bases, and 5 bases had no gene match. The CDR3 has 15 residues. The CDR3 DNA sequence: TGTGCCAGCAGCGCAACTAGCGGGAGTAGCAATGAGCAGTTCTTC. Its protein is CASSATSGSSNEQFF.

This clone came up a few times. The chain is built from TRBV2 and TRBJ2-3; D perhaps matches TRBD1 (6 bases). Looked up from germline, CDR1 is SNHLY and CDR2 is FYNNEI. This CDR3 is 14 amino acids long. Trimming took 2 bases from V and 5 from J, leaving 11 bases between them. CDR3 nucleotides: TGTGCCAGCAGTGAAAGGCAGGGGTTAGATACGCAGTATTTT. Translating gives CASSERQGLDTQYF.

This chain joins TRBV14 and TRBJ2-5; 10 bases match TRBD1. The CDR3 spans 17 residues. With 1 base clipped from V and 4 bases from J, the junction kept 9 bases outside the gene matches. CDR1 and CDR2 from the germline V gene are SGHDN and FVKESK. CDR3 coding DNA: TGTGCCAGCAGCCAAGGTCGGACAGGGGGTGTGCGAGAGACCCAGTACTTC. Protein: CASSQGRTGGVRETQYF.

The chain joins TRBV19 to TRBJ2-2, with a weak D call TRBD2 (6 bases). Trimming cost V 6 bases and J 4 bases, with 9 bases left between them. The length of the CDR3 is 13 residues. Per germline, CDR1 LNHDA and CDR2 SQIVND (reference sequence). CDR3 loop: CASSPGSTGELFF. The DNA of the CDR3 is TGTGCCAGTAGCCCCGGGAGCACCGGGGAGCTGTTTTTT.

This clone appeared a single time. V is TRBV5-4 and J is TRBJ1-2; D unresolved. With 0 bases removed from V and 3 bases from J, the gap between germline ends came to 9 bases. The CDR3 is made up of 14 amino acids. Germline CDR1 is SGHNT and CDR2 is YYREEE (reference sequence). In nucleotides, the CDR3 is TGTGCCAGCAGCTTGGCCCCAGATGACTATGGCTACACCTTC. Its protein product is CASSLAPDDYGYTF.

The rearrangement links TRBV7-9 to TRBJ2-1; D is undetermined. Deletions cut 5 bases from V and 7 bases from J, with 12 bases between. The CDR3 consists of 13 residues. The V gene's germline CDR1 is SEHNR and CDR2 FQNEAQ (reference sequence). CDR3 in amino acids: CASSQRTRNEQFF. DNA of the CDR3: TGTGCCAGCAGCCAACGGACGAGGAATGAGCAGTTCTTC. The entire variable domain, with the rest obtained from reference TRBV7-9 and TRBJ2-1, is as follows: DTGVSQNPRHKITKRGQNVTFRCDPISEHNRLYWYRQTLGQGPEFLTYFQNEAQLEKSRLLSDRFSAERPKGSFSTLEIQRTEQGDSAMYLCASSQRTRNEQFFGPGTRLTVL.

CDR3 in amino acids: CASSIVDGAVGQPQHF. For the CDR3, the DNA is TGTGCCAGTAGTATCGTGGACGGCGCGGTGGGACAGCCCCAGCATTTT. The chain carries TRBV19 and TRBJ1-5; the D is unclear. The V and J ends lost 3 bases and 7 bases respectively, with 19 bases between them. This CDR3 has 16 residues. Germline values: CDR1 LNHDA, CDR2 SQIVND (reference sequence).

J is TRBJ2-7 and V is TRBV6-5; 9 bases align to TRBD2. The germline gives CDR1 MNHEY, CDR2 SVGAGI. Unmatched junction bases numbered 3, after V lost 6 bases and J lost 0 bases. This CDR3 is 14 amino acids long. The CDR3 here is CASRSSGSSYEQYF. As DNA, the CDR3 is TGTGCCAGCAGGAGTAGCGGGAGCTCCTACGAGCAGTACTTC.

The V call is TRBV5-4, the J call TRBJ2-5; 9 bases are a match to TRBD2. Trimming removed 4 bases from V and 4 bases from J; junction bases left unmatched: 14. The CDR3 length is 17 residues. CDR1 and CDR2 from the germline V gene are SGHNT and YYREEE (reference sequence). The CDR3 DNA is TGTGCCAGCAGCATGGAGGCTAGCGGGACCCGAGGAGAGACCCAGTACTTC. Amino acids: CASSMEASGTRGETQYF.

The chain carries TRBV19 and TRBJ2-2, with 8 positions matching TRBD1. This CDR3 comprises 14 residues. With 7 bases clipped from V and 4 bases from J, the junction kept 5 bases outside the gene matches. CDR1 and CDR2 from the germline V gene are LNHDA and SQIVND (reference sequence). This chain's CDR3 is CASIRQGATGELFF. The CDR3 DNA follows: TGTGCCAGTATAAGGCAGGGGGCCACCGGGGAGCTGTTTTTT.